The entry below gives a single T cell receptor beta chain sequence along with its context. CDR1 SEHNR and CDR2 FQNEAQ come from the germline V gene (reference sequence). V lost 4 bases, J lost 7 bases, and 6 bases stayed unmatched. The length of the CDR3 is 13 residues. The assay was immunoSEQ multiplex PCR, and TCRdb's table has in-frame clones only and misses some. The sample holds some 45,000 clones, about 88% seen once. This sample was taken from a study of blood T cell repertoires in COVID-19. This TCR was sampled from a human donor in a cohort sampled during active COVID-19. The sequencing input was peripheral blood. The gene calls are TRBV7-9 and TRBJ2-7, with 8 positions matching TRBD1. The CDR3, as DNA: TGTGCCAGCAGCTCGCCGACAGGGGATGAGCAGTACTTC. Translating gives CASSSPTGDEQYF. Supplemented by reference TRBV7-9 and TRBJ2-7, the full variable domain reads DTGVSQNPRHKITKRGQNVTFRCDPISEHNRLYWYRQTLGQGPEFLTYFQNEAQLEKSRLLSDRFSAERPKGSFSTLEIQRTEQGDSAMYLCASSSPTGDEQYFGPGTRLTVT.